A selection of T cell receptor beta chains follows, all from one sample in a study of T cell responses to AZD1222 COVID-19 vaccine. The method was immunoSEQ multiplex PCR; TCRdb's version includes in-frame clones alone and lacks a portion of them. The sample consists of 58,000 or so clones, roughly 84% of them appearing once. The sample in question was peripheral blood, obtained on day 0 of AZD1222 vaccination. The receptors stem from an adult in good health. CDR3s include the opening cysteine and the closing phenylalanine or tryptophan. Fields, in order: J gene, D gene, V gene, clone size, CDR3 DNA, CDR3 protein. A D gene is named only where the DNA matches it firmly. Clone size is given for some rows only: seen once, a few or many times, or a class if the clone is expanded.

j_call: TRBJ1-1; d_call: .; v_call: TRBV6-2/TRBV6-3; clone_size: .; cdr3_nt: TGTGCCAGCAGTTACTCGCTTCAGAACACTGAAGCTTTCTTT; cdr3_aa: CASSYSLQNTEAFF
j_call: TRBJ2-1; d_call: .; v_call: TRBV28; clone_size: .; cdr3_nt: TGTGCCAGCAGTTTTGAGAACAATGAGCAGTTCTTC; cdr3_aa: CASSFENNEQFF
j_call: TRBJ1-3; d_call: TRBD1; v_call: TRBV6-5; clone_size: .; cdr3_nt: TGTGCCAGCAATCAGGGGGGGGAGTCTGGAAACACCATATATTTT; cdr3_aa: CASNQGGESGNTIYF
j_call: TRBJ1-5; d_call: TRBD1; v_call: TRBV12-3/TRBV12-4; clone_size: few; cdr3_nt: TGTGCCAGCAGTCCAGGGGGGGCGCAGCCCCAGCATTTT; cdr3_aa: CASSPGGAQPQHF
j_call: TRBJ2-7; d_call: TRBD1; v_call: TRBV11-2; clone_size: .; cdr3_nt: TGTGCCAGCAGCAAGGACAGGGGGCAATGGTACGAGCAGTACTTC; cdr3_aa: CASSKDRGQWYEQYF
j_call: TRBJ2-2; d_call: .; v_call: TRBV7-9; clone_size: few; cdr3_nt: TGTGCCAGCAGCTCTCAGGTGGCGCCGAACACCGGGGAGCTGTTTTTT; cdr3_aa: CASSSQVAPNTGELFF
j_call: TRBJ1-3; d_call: .; v_call: TRBV18; clone_size: once; cdr3_nt: TGTGCCAGCTCACCGGCAGCGGCCCGGAATCTTGGAAACACCATATATTTT; cdr3_aa: CASSPAAARNLGNTIYF
j_call: TRBJ2-7; d_call: .; v_call: TRBV12-2; clone_size: .; cdr3_nt: TGTGCAAGTCGCTCCGGGACAGGGAGGTGGGGCGTCGAGCAGTACTTC; cdr3_aa: CASRSGTGRWGVEQYF
j_call: TRBJ2-6; d_call: TRBD1; v_call: TRBV19; clone_size: few; cdr3_nt: TGTGCCAGTAGTATTAGGACAGGGAGCGGGGCCAACGTCCTGACTTTC; cdr3_aa: CASSIRTGSGANVLTF
j_call: TRBJ2-1; d_call: .; v_call: TRBV7-2; clone_size: .; cdr3_nt: TGTGCCAGCAGCCCGGAATTTGGTGAGCAGTTCTTC; cdr3_aa: CASSPEFGEQFF
j_call: TRBJ2-1; d_call: .; v_call: TRBV19; clone_size: .; cdr3_nt: TGTGCCGTTAGTCCCTGGGAGGACCCCCATGAGCAGTTCTTC; cdr3_aa: CAVSPWEDPHEQFF
j_call: TRBJ1-1; d_call: .; v_call: TRBV5-1; clone_size: .; cdr3_nt: TGCGCCAGCAGCTTGGAACAGCGGAACACTGAAGCTTTCTTT; cdr3_aa: CASSLEQRNTEAFF
j_call: TRBJ1-2; d_call: .; v_call: TRBV6-1; clone_size: .; cdr3_nt: TGTGCCAGCAGTGAAGGGAGGGCAGGGAAGGTGCTGGCCTATGGCTACACCTTC; cdr3_aa: CASSEGRAGKVLAYGYTF
j_call: TRBJ2-1; d_call: .; v_call: TRBV19; clone_size: .; cdr3_nt: TGTGCCAGTAGTTCTGAGGGGTACAATGAGCAGTTCTTC; cdr3_aa: CASSSEGYNEQFF
j_call: TRBJ2-2; d_call: .; v_call: TRBV5-1; clone_size: .; cdr3_nt: TGCGCCAGCAGCGCTACAGGGATGAACACCGGGGAGCTGTTTTTT; cdr3_aa: CASSATGMNTGELFF
j_call: TRBJ2-7; d_call: .; v_call: TRBV16; clone_size: .; cdr3_nt: TGTGCCAGCAGCCAATCGAAAACAGAACCGTCCTACGAGCAGTACTTC; cdr3_aa: CASSQSKTEPSYEQYF
j_call: TRBJ1-5; d_call: .; v_call: TRBV4-2; clone_size: .; cdr3_nt: TGTGCCAGCAGCCAAGCTCAGAATAGCAATCAGCCCCAGCATTTT; cdr3_aa: CASSQAQNSNQPQHF
j_call: TRBJ2-7; d_call: .; v_call: TRBV28; clone_size: .; cdr3_nt: TGTGCCAGCAGTTTTAGGGGAGGTGGGGGCTACGAGCAGTACTTC; cdr3_aa: CASSFRGGGGYEQYF
j_call: TRBJ2-1; d_call: .; v_call: TRBV7-8; clone_size: .; cdr3_nt: TGTGCCAGCAGCTCCTACTCCTACAATGAGCAGTTCTTC; cdr3_aa: CASSSYSYNEQFF
j_call: TRBJ2-3; d_call: TRBD1; v_call: TRBV5-1; clone_size: .; cdr3_nt: TGCGCCAGCAGCCCTATGACCGGGACAGGGGGCGCAGATACGCAGTATTTT; cdr3_aa: CASSPMTGTGGADTQYF
j_call: TRBJ2-7; d_call: TRBD1; v_call: TRBV2; clone_size: .; cdr3_nt: TGTGCCAGCCACCTAAGACAGGGGAACGAGCAGTACTTC; cdr3_aa: CASHLRQGNEQYF
j_call: TRBJ1-5; d_call: .; v_call: TRBV27; clone_size: .; cdr3_nt: TGTGCCAGCAGACCAACCGGACGCAACAACCCCTTCAATCAGCCCCAGCATTTT; cdr3_aa: CASRPTGRNNPFNQPQHF
j_call: TRBJ1-1; d_call: TRBD1; v_call: TRBV2; clone_size: .; cdr3_nt: TGTGCCAGCACTCTGGAGGGACAGATGAACACTGAAGCTTTCTTT; cdr3_aa: CASTLEGQMNTEAFF
j_call: TRBJ2-7; d_call: .; v_call: TRBV6-5; clone_size: few; cdr3_nt: TGTGCCAGCAGTTACGATCCTACTGGGGGGGAGCAGTACTTC; cdr3_aa: CASSYDPTGGEQYF
j_call: TRBJ2-7; d_call: .; v_call: TRBV4-2; clone_size: .; cdr3_nt: TGTGCCAGCAGTGTGGGGACGGCCTCCTACGAGCAGTACTTC; cdr3_aa: CASSVGTASYEQYF
j_call: TRBJ2-2; d_call: .; v_call: TRBV5-1; clone_size: .; cdr3_nt: TGCGCCAGCAGCTTTCTGGGATCCGCGAACACCGGGGAGCTGTTTTTT; cdr3_aa: CASSFLGSANTGELFF